Sequencing of this T cell receptor beta chain was carried out in a study of T cell responses to AZD1222 COVID-19 vaccine (TCRdb year 2021). With regard to the full study: AZD1222 recipients whose second dose came at about 4 weeks and those whose second dose came at about 12 weeks were combined into one group, since spike-specific TCR depth and breadth did not differ between the two schedules. Enrollment into the trials was organized by age into subgroups of 18-55, 56-69 and 70-plus years, and those subgroups contained roughly 160, 29 and 62 TCR-sequenced participants, respectively. TCR sequencing covered fewer than 250 trial participants: 200 to 220 given two doses of AZD1222 and 26 given two doses of MenACWY control vaccine.

Looking up the germline V gene (reference sequence) yields CDR1 MNHEY and CDR2 SMNVEV. The CDR3 numbers 18 residues from cysteine through phenylalanine. Of all the DNA, just the CDR3 is kept, 54 bases in frame from base 1. A distance of 22 bases separates the germline ends of V and J, which lose 4 bases and 1 base respectively. The time point label, as the study defines it: baseline before first vaccination. Samples from vaccinated people were obtained from the UK trials COV001 and COV002, which included a single-blind randomized controlled phase 2/3 trial of AZD1222 (ChAdOx1 nCoV-19) in healthy adults. For TCRbeta chain sequencing, PBMC samples from trial participants were taken at day 0 and at day 28 after the second dose. This clone has a handful of counts. Its antigen specificity is not known. One base away there is no much larger clone; base qualities are not given. What the research found in general, with its limitations: Conclusions about previously exposed vaccinees were limited because only a handful of AZD1222 recipients were SARS-CoV-2 seropositive at baseline. Spike-specific TCR breadth and depth rose significantly after two AZD1222 doses compared with day 0 and with MenACWY recipients. Most participants were white British and females outnumbered males, and the authors suggested that clonal diversity may have been underestimated. In the small 56-69-year group, the increase in depth fell short of significance, most likely because of low power. Because no day 14 peak-response samples were available, the repertoires could be characterized only after the peak T cell response. The vaccine-associated CD4 TCRs covered the entire spike protein, and the dominant responses fell in regions 160-218 and 743-854. Nearly half of unique spike-specific TCRs reportedly recognized epitopes outside regions mutated in the B.1.351 and B.1.1.7 variants.

The CDR3 regions of human TCRbeta chains were analyzed by immunosequencing. In the authors' own workflow: Repertoire TCRs were checked for matches against a reference library of SARS-CoV-2-specific TCRs that had been generated using the MIRA antigen-specificity platform. Breadth was defined as the fraction of unique TCRs that were SARS-CoV-2-associated. Depth was defined as the fraction of total T cells that were SARS-CoV-2-associated. Each spike-specific TCR was assigned to its reactive spike region and to a CD4 or CD8 class using the MIRA data. Log10-transformed breadth and depth values were compared by one-way ANOVA with Sidak's multiple comparisons tests. TCRdb mirrors the immuneACCESS table, restricted to in-frame sequences. Some clones are absent from its copies; in checked studies, under half trace to an unresolved V gene, and the reason for the others is unknown. For V, J and clone size, that table is used; D and trimming come from the DNA. The table for this sample lists about 150,000 clones; about nine tenths of them were counted only once. The ten top clones hold 1.5% of the sample.

This receptor chain uses TRBV27 and TRBJ2-5, with an unclear D gene assignment. This sequence was found in an adult in good health. The starting material was peripheral blood, obtained on day 0 of AZD1222 vaccination. The encoded CDR3 is CASSSIPSRQKVQETQYF. At the DNA level, the sequence is TGTGCCAGCAGTTCTATCCCCTCGCGTCAGAAGGTCCAAGAGACCCAGTACTTC.